The 12 T cell receptor beta chains listed next were all sequenced from one sample in a study of T cell changes during pregnancy in multiple sclerosis. Libraries were prepared by immunoSEQ multiplex PCR; TCRdb keeps only in-frame clonotypes and omits some of them. The sample gives about 75,000 clones, nearly 95% of which show up once; over 0.12% is in the top ten. The sequences come from CD4+ T cells from peripheral blood mononuclear cells, collected after pregnancy. The source of these receptors is a female donor with multiple sclerosis, enrolled in a pregnancy study.

The CDR3 is CASSELNLGEASIQYF. As DNA, the CDR3 is TGTGCCAGCAGTGAATTAAACTTAGGGGAAGCAAGCATTCAGTACTTC. The genes are TRBV25-1 and TRBJ2-4; D might be TRBD1 (5 bases). V was pared by 1 base and J by 9 bases, with 19 bases between. Per the germline V gene, CDR1 is MGHDK and CDR2 is SYGVNS. The CDR3 spans 16 residues.

CDR3 coding DNA: TGCAGCGTGACTAGCCACGAGACCTACGAGCAGTACTTC. Protein sequence: CSVTSHETYEQYF. This chain links TRBV29-1 with TRBJ2-7; 7 bases line up with TRBD2. V lost 6 bases to trimming and J lost 2 bases; unmatched junction nucleotides: 7. Per the germline V gene, CDR1 is SQVTM and CDR2 is ANQGSEA. This CDR3 has 13 amino acids.

V is TRBV11-2 and J is TRBJ2-2, with D possibly being TRBD2 (6 bases). Germline values: CDR1 SGHAT, CDR2 FQNNGV. The CDR3 is 15 amino acids. V gave up 6 bases and J gave up 3 bases, with 14 bases separating them. The CDR3 region has the DNA TGTGCCAGCAGACATCCGGGGACTCACACCGGGGAGCTGTTTTTT. Translation gives CASRHPGTHTGELFF.

J is TRBJ2-5 and V is TRBV10-3; 11 bases are shared with TRBD2. Germline trimming cut 2 bases from V and 5 bases from J; bases unmatched to any gene: 7. The CDR3 totals 16 residues. CDR1 is ENHRY, CDR2 SYGVKD, per germline. In nucleotides, the CDR3 is TGTGCCATCAGTGAGCCAGGACTAGCGGGCGGGGAGACCCAGTACTTC. It translates to CAISEPGLAGGETQYF.

The rearrangement joins TRBV7-7 to TRBJ1-5; TRBD1 is a possible D gene (5 bases). This CDR3 comprises 17 residues. Germline V lookup: CDR1 SSHAT, CDR2 FNYEAQ (reference sequence). CDR3 protein: CASGGPPREAGNQPQHF. Here the CDR3 DNA reads TGTGCTAGCGGAGGGCCCCCCAGGGAAGCTGGCAATCAGCCCCAGCATTTT.

V is TRBV28 and J is TRBJ2-2; no firm D call. This CDR3 contains 12 residues. Germline V gene lookup returns CDR1 MDHEN and CDR2 SYDVKM. Trimming removed 4 bases at V and 7 bases at J, with 7 bases between. The CDR3 bases are TGTGCCAGCAGTTCCGCCGGCGGGGAGCTGTTTTTT. Translating gives CASSSAGGELFF. Filled out from reference TRBV28 and TRBJ2-2, the complete variable domain reads DVKVTQSSRYLVKRTGEKVFLECVQDMDHENMFWYRQDPGLGLRLIYFSYDVKMKEKGDIPEGYSVSREKKERFSLILESASTNQTSMYLCASSSAGGELFFGEGSRLTVL.

This chain's CDR3 is CASSLLFSGYTF. CDR3 nucleotides: TGTGCCAGCAGTTTACTGTTCTCTGGCTACACCTTC. V gene TRBV28 combines with J gene TRBJ1-2, with D unclear. Looked up from germline, CDR1 is MDHEN and CDR2 is SYDVKM. V was cut by 2 bases and J by 7 bases, with 8 bases left in between. The CDR3 has 12 residues.

V gene TRBV10-3 combines with J gene TRBJ1-1; perhaps TRBD1 as D (5 bases). CDR1 ENHRY and CDR2 SYGVKD come from the germline V gene. CDR3 size: 15 residues. V lost 0 bases, J lost 1 base, and 9 bases lay in between. CDR3 sequence (DNA): TGTGCCATCAGTGAGTCGGACCAGGGGAACACTGAAGCTTTCTTT. The encoded protein is CAISESDQGNTEAFF.

The J gene is TRBJ1-1, the V gene TRBV5-6; the D is unclear. Between the trimmed V and J ends, which lost 2 bases and 5 bases, there was a span of 7 bases. CDR3 size: 12 residues. CDR1 and CDR2 from the germline V gene are SGHDT and YYEEEE. The CDR3 loop is CASSFGRTEAFF. The CDR3 coding sequence is TGTGCCAGCAGCTTTGGGAGAACTGAAGCTTTCTTT.

V usage is TRBV29-1 and J usage is TRBJ2-5; D is possibly TRBD2 (7 bases). The V gene's germline CDR1 is SQVTM and CDR2 ANQGSEA. V was clipped by 7 bases and J by 5 bases, with 14 bases between them. This CDR3 is built from 12 residues. CDR3 region: CSGGGRGETQYF. The CDR3 DNA is TGCAGCGGGGGGGGCCGGGGGGAGACCCAGTACTTC. The full variable domain, in which reference TRBV29-1 and TRBJ2-5 provide the parts outside the CDR3, is SAVISQKPSRDICQRGTSLTIQCQVDSQVTMMFWYRQQPGQSLTLIATANQGSEATYESGFVIDKFPISRPNLTFSTLTVSNMSPEDSSIYLCSGGGRGETQYFGPGTRLLVL.

The chain couples TRBV29-1 to TRBJ2-3; maybe TRBD2 (6 bases). This CDR3 spans 12 amino acids. Germline lookup yields CDR1 SQVTM and CDR2 ANQGSEA. Trimming removed 4 bases at V and 10 bases at J, with 15 bases between. The chain's CDR3 is CSVVRGGEAQYF. Written as DNA, the CDR3 is TGCAGCGTTGTTAGAGGTGGGGAGGCGCAGTATTTT.

The rearrangement joins TRBV18 to TRBJ2-1; 13 bases match TRBD2. V lost 5 bases and J lost 7; bases outside the gene matches: 5. From germline, CDR1 is KGHSH and CDR2 LQKENI. CDR3 length: 15 residues. CDR3 DNA sequence: TGTGCCAGCTCATTAGGACTAGCGGGAGTAAATGAGCAGTTCTTC. Protein sequence: CASSLGLAGVNEQFF. Full variable domain (outside the CDR3, taken from reference TRBV18 and TRBJ2-1): NAGVMQNPRHLVRRRGQEARLRCSPMKGHSHVYWYRQLPEEGLKFMVYLQKENIIDESGMPKERFSAEFPKEGPSILRIQQVVRGDSAAYFCASSLGLAGVNEQFFGPGTRLTVL.